The T cell receptor (beta chain) under discussion was sequenced for a study of patients and donors after allogeneic stem cell transplantation. TCRdb re-called the RT-PCR reads through MiXCR, storing one row per CDR3 protein. The table includes 150,000 or so distinct CDR3 sequences, 24% detected once. The sample holds many counts of this clonotype. J was trimmed by 8 bases and V by 2 bases; bases with no gene match: 13. CDR3 length equals 15 residues. CDR1 is SQVTM and CDR2 is ANQGSEA in the germline V gene. The chain has TRBV29-1 and TRBJ1-2, with 8 bases fitting TRBD1. Sequencing was done on a sample of blood, either unsorted or a sorted T cell fraction (not recorded which). The clonotype comes from a human donor who was either an allogeneic HSCT recipient or a stem cell or donor lymphocyte infusion donor (not recorded which). It is not recorded whose cells these are; they may come from a transplant donor. The CDR3 DNA reads TGCAGCGTTGAAACCCCAGGGGGCGTTCTCGAAGGCTACACCTTC. Protein sequence: CSVETPGGVLEGYTF.